This T cell receptor beta chain was observed in a study of T cells in Graves' hyperthyroidism and ophthalmopathy. Notes on the study in general: Ophthalmopathy was distinguished from stable hyperthyroidism by 13 V-J signatures.

V lost 5 bases and J lost 5; bases outside the gene matches: 6. CDR3 size: 17 residues. The germline V gene encodes CDR1 SGHNT and CDR2 YENEEA. Amplified TCR beta CDR3 regions derived from RNA transcripts. The primer set for the first-round RT-PCR of the TCR CDR3 was HTBI. TCRdb independently ran MiXCR on the multiplex PCR reads; one entry per CDR3 protein. The sample holds approximately 600,000 distinct CDR3 sequences, roughly 13% seen once. This clonotype was seen repeatedly, ten times or more. The antigen remains undetermined. Blood dates from first hyperthyroidism diagnosis, before any ophthalmopathy symptoms.

This TCR came from a woman in her thirties with Graves' hyperthyroidism that later progressed to Graves' ophthalmopathy. This chain links TRBV11-3 with TRBJ2-2, with 15 bases identical to TRBD2. Sequenced sample: blood. The CDR3 nucleotides read TGTGCCAGCAGCCCTTGGACTAGCGGGAGGGGTACCGGGGAGCTGTTTTTT. It specifies CASSPWTSGRGTGELFF.